Each of the 7 T cell receptor beta chains below was sequenced from the same sample in a study of OX40 agonist ivuxolimab in advanced cancers. The assay was immunoSEQ multiplex PCR, and TCRdb's table has in-frame clones only and misses some. The table has 90,000 or so clones, 80% to 90% seen once. Here the sequenced sample was CD4+ or CD8+ T cells sorted from blood, taken in a trial of the OX40 agonist ivuxolimab. These receptors were taken from an adult with an advanced solid tumor such as melanoma, head and neck, liver or kidney cancer.

The J gene is TRBJ1-1, the V gene TRBV7-2; D possibly corresponds to TRBD1 (5 bases). The germline V gene encodes CDR1 SGHTA and CDR2 FQGNSA. Trimming shortened V by 5 bases and J by 5 bases, and 12 bases separated the two germline ends. CDR3 length: 13 amino acids. CDR3 sequence: CASSRGGETEAFF. The CDR3 nucleotides are TGTGCCAGCAGCAGGGGAGGAGAAACTGAAGCTTTCTTT.

J is TRBJ1-1 and V is TRBV29-1; D may be TRBD1 (5 bases). The germline CDR1 and CDR2 sequences are SQVTM and ANQGSEA. The V and J ends lost 5 bases and 1 base respectively, with 17 bases between them. The CDR3 runs 15 residues. For the CDR3, the DNA is TGCAGCGTTTACCTCGGAGGGGCAAGGAACACTGAAGCTTTCTTT. Its translation is CSVYLGGARNTEAFF.

The chain joins TRBV7-2 to TRBJ1-2; no reliable D call. V was shortened by 4 bases and J by 7 bases, with 19 bases between the two germline ends. Germline V gives CDR1 SGHTA, CDR2 FQGNSA. This CDR3 comprises 15 residues. As DNA, the CDR3 is TGTGCCAGCAGCTACCTCACAAGCTCAGGAAGTGGCTACACCTTC. It yields the protein CASSYLTSSGSGYTF.

The gene calls are TRBV5-4 and TRBJ1-3, with 8 bases matching TRBD1. Germline V gene lookup returns CDR1 SGHNT and CDR2 YYREEE (reference sequence). Trimming removed 3 bases from V and 0 bases from J; junction bases left unmatched: 8. The CDR3 has 17 amino acids. CDR3: CASSSDRGWGSGNTIYF. The CDR3 coding sequence is TGTGCCAGCAGCTCCGACAGGGGATGGGGCTCTGGAAACACCATATATTTT. The full variable domain, completed using reference TRBV5-4 and TRBJ1-3, is ETGVTQSPTHLIKTRGQQVTLRCSSQSGHNTVSWYQQALGQGPQFIFQYYREEENGRGNFPPRFSGLQFPNYSSELNVNALELDDSALYLCASSSDRGWGSGNTIYFGEGSWLTVV.

The chain is built from TRBV28 and TRBJ2-1; the D gene is possibly TRBD2 (5 bases). CDR3 length equals 13 residues. The ends were cut back, 11 bases at V and 3 bases at J, with 14 bases in the middle. Germline values: CDR1 MDHEN, CDR2 SYDVKM. As DNA, the CDR3 is TGTGCCTCATGGCGGGCCGGCTACAATGAGCAGTTCTTC. Translating gives CASWRAGYNEQFF.

V usage is TRBV15 and J usage is TRBJ1-2; 8 bases are shared with TRBD1. CDR1 and CDR2 from the germline V gene are LNHNV and YYDKDF (reference sequence). This CDR3 comprises 16 residues. V trimming: 0 bases; J trimming: 8 bases; junction bases outside the gene matches: 11. As DNA, the CDR3 is TGTGCCACCAGCAGAGAACGGTTCAGGGGGCAGCAAGGCTACACCTTC. Translated, it gives CATSRERFRGQQGYTF.

The chain combines TRBV19 with TRBJ2-7; D tentatively fits TRBD1 or TRBD2 (5 bases each). Germline V CDR1 and CDR2: LNHDA, SQIVND (reference sequence). V was pared by 7 bases and J by 0 bases, with 10 bases between. There are 13 residues in the CDR3. This CDR3 reads CASNPGSSYEQYF. CDR3 DNA sequence: TGTGCCAGTAACCCAGGGAGCTCCTACGAGCAGTACTTC.